These 11 T cell receptor beta chains share one sample of origin, sequenced in a study of CD8+ T cells in alopecia areata. The authors extracted RNA and reverse transcribed it into cDNA as the sequencing template. The repertoire was sequenced with immunoSEQ multiplex PCR; TCRdb's copy has only in-frame clones and lacks some. Here the sample spans some 120,000 clones, 47% being singletons. The source material was NKG2D-low CD8+ T cells sorted from blood. The receptors stem from a human donor with alopecia areata.

This clone showed up just a few times. The chain joins TRBV7-9 to TRBJ2-5, with TRBD1 matching over 7 bases. The CDR3 loop spans 13 amino acids. V shed 7 bases and J 5 bases; nucleotides not matched to a gene: 7. From germline, CDR1 is SEHNR and CDR2 FQNEAQ (reference sequence). DNA of the CDR3: TGTGCCAGCATGGCTCAGGGGGTTGAGACCCAGTACTTC. Amino acid sequence: CASMAQGVETQYF. Together with reference TRBV7-9 and TRBJ2-5, the CDR3 gives the full variable domain: DTGVSQNPRHKITKRGQNVTFRCDPISEHNRLYWYRQTLGQGPEFLTYFQNEAQLEKSRLLSDRFSAERPKGSFSTLEIQRTEQGDSAMYLCASMAQGVETQYFGPGTRLLVL.

This sequence joins TRBV29-1 and TRBJ2-2; TRBD2 aligns across 10 bases. The V and J ends lost 2 bases and 5 bases, in that order; junction bases with no gene match: 2. Germline assignment: CDR1 SQVTM and CDR2 ANQGSEA. The CDR3 is 14 residues long. The DNA for the CDR3 is TGCAGCGTTGAACGGACTAGCGGTACCGGGGAGCTGTTTTTT. It codes for CSVERTSGTGELFF.

This rearrangement joins TRBV30 to TRBJ1-2; weak D call: TRBD1 (5 bases). Trimming took off 4 bases at V and 8 bases at J, with 14 bases between the two ends. Germline assignment: CDR1 GTSNPN and CDR2 SVGIG (reference sequence). The CDR3 consists of 12 residues. This chain's CDR3 is CAWTEGPGGYTF. The CDR3 region has the DNA TGTGCCTGGACGGAGGGGCCAGGCGGCTACACCTTC.

Relative to its sample, this clone is hyperexpanded. The chain has TRBV18 and TRBJ2-3; D assignment may be TRBD1 or TRBD2 (5 bases each). From germline, CDR1 is KGHSH and CDR2 LQKENI. This CDR3 comprises 16 residues. Trimming left V 0 bases short and J 5 bases short, with 15 bases between. The CDR3 reads CASSPPWGKLEDTQYF. The CDR3 bases are TGTGCCAGCTCACCACCGTGGGGGAAGCTAGAAGATACGCAGTATTTT.

This clone appeared once. The chain uses TRBV5-1 and TRBJ1-1; D might be TRBD1 (5 bases). V lost 0 bases to trimming and J lost 0 bases, with 15 bases between them. This CDR3 has 17 amino acids. Germline CDR1 and CDR2: SGHRS and YFSETQ. The CDR3 loop is CASSLERGRLMNTEAFF. The CDR3 nucleotides are TGCGCCAGCAGCTTGGAAAGGGGTCGGCTCATGAACACTGAAGCTTTCTTT.

This clone was observed a handful of times. This chain connects TRBV29-1 to TRBJ2-2; the D gene is possibly TRBD2 (6 bases). The CDR3 consists of 14 residues. The ends were cut back, 4 bases at V and 4 bases at J, with 13 bases in the middle. Germline V CDR1 and CDR2: SQVTM, ANQGSEA. CDR3 DNA: TGCAGCGTTGGGGACTCCGGCCCCACCGGGGAGCTGTTTTTT. Its translation: CSVGDSGPTGELFF.

The chain uses TRBV7-2 and TRBJ2-7; D is ambiguous. Germline-derived CDR1 and CDR2 are SGHTA and FQGNSA. V was trimmed by 4 bases and J by 6 bases, leaving 13 bases between them. This CDR3 region has 13 residues. The CDR3 loop reads CASSSTGPLEQYF. Written as DNA, the CDR3 is TGTGCCAGCAGCTCCACGGGCCCCCTCGAGCAGTACTTC. Full variable domain (outside the CDR3, taken from reference TRBV7-2 and TRBJ2-7): GAGVSQSPSNKVTEKGKDVELRCDPISGHTALYWYRQSLGQGLEFLIYFQGNSAPDKSGLPSDRFSAERTGGSVSTLTIQRTQQEDSAVYLCASSSTGPLEQYFGPGTRLTVT.

CDR3 protein: CASSDEAGGLDTQYF. The CDR3 coding sequence is TGTGCCAGCAGTGACGAGGCAGGAGGGTTAGATACGCAGTATTTT. This chain connects TRBV6-4 to TRBJ2-3, with D tentatively TRBD2 (6 bases). In germline, CDR1 is MRHNA, CDR2 SNTAGT. The CDR3 covers 15 residues. Trimming shortened V by 2 bases and J by 5 bases, and 14 bases separated the two germline ends.

The CDR3 protein is CASAPDGRETQYF. In nucleotides, the CDR3 is TGTGCTAGTGCTCCGGACGGAAGAGAGACCCAGTACTTC. V is TRBV12-5 and J is TRBJ2-5, with unresolved D. CDR1 and CDR2 (germline): LGHNT, FRNRAP. V shed 7 bases and J shed 4 bases, with 13 bases lying between them. This CDR3 is 13 amino acids long.

The table lists this clone with a few counts. The chain carries TRBV30 and TRBJ2-7; the D gene is possibly TRBD2 (6 bases). The V end lost 2 bases, the J end lost 0 bases, and 14 bases lay between the germline ends. Germline V CDR1 and CDR2: GTSNPN, SVGIG (reference sequence). The CDR3 is made up of 15 amino acids. The CDR3 sequence is CAWSTSGGTSYEQYF. CDR3 coding DNA: TGTGCCTGGAGTACTTCTGGCGGGACCTCCTACGAGCAGTACTTC.

This chain connects TRBV25-1 to TRBJ1-1; D may be TRBD1 (6 bases). Trimming took off 7 bases at V and 4 bases at J, with 22 bases between the two ends. Germline lookup yields CDR1 MGHDK and CDR2 SYGVNS. The CDR3 totals 16 residues. The CDR3 is CASTEGGNELGTEAFF. Written as DNA, the CDR3 is TGTGCCAGCACCGAGGGGGGCAATGAGTTGGGCACTGAAGCTTTCTTT.